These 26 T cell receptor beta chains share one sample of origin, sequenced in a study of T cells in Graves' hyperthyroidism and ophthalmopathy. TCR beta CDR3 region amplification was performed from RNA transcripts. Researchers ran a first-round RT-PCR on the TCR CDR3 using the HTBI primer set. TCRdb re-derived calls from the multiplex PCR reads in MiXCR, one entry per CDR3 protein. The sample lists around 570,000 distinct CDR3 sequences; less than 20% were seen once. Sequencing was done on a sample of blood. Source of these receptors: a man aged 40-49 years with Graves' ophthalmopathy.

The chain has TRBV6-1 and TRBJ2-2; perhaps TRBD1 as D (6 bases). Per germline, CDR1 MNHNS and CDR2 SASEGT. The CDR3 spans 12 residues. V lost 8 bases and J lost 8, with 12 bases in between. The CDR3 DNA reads TGTGCCAGCTTTACAGGGCCTGGGGAGCTGTTTTTT. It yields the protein CASFTGPGELFF.

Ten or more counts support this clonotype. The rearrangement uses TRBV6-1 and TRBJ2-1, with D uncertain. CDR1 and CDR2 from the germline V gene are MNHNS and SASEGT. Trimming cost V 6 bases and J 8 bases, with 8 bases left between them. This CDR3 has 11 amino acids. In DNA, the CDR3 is TGTGCCAGCAGCCCTTTCTATGAGCAGTTCTTC. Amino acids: CASSPFYEQFF.

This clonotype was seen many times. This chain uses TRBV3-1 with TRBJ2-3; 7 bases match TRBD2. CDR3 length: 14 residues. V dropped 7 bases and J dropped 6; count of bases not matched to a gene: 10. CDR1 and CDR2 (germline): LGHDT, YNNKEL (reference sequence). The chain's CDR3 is CASTERLAADTQYF. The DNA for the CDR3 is TGTGCCAGCACCGAGAGACTAGCCGCTGATACGCAGTATTTT.

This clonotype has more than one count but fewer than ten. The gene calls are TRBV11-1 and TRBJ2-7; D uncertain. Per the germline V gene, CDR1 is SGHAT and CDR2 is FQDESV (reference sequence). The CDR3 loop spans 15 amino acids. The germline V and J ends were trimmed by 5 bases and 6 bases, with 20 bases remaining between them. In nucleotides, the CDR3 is TGTGCCAGCAGCCGTAATATCAATTCGTTCTCCGAGCAGTACTTC. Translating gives CASSRNINSFSEQYF.

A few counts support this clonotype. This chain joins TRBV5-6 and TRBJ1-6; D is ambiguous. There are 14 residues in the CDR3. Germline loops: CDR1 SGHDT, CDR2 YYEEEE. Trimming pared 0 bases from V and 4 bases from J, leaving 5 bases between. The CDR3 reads CASSLAQYNSPLHF. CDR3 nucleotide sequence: TGTGCCAGCAGCTTGGCCCAGTATAATTCACCCCTCCACTTT. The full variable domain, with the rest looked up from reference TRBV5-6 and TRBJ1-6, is DAGVTQSPTHLIKTRGQQVTLRCSPKSGHDTVSWYQQALGQGPQFIFQYYEEEERQRGNFPDRFSGHQFPNYSSELNVNALLLGDSALYLCASSLAQYNSPLHFGNGTRLTVT.

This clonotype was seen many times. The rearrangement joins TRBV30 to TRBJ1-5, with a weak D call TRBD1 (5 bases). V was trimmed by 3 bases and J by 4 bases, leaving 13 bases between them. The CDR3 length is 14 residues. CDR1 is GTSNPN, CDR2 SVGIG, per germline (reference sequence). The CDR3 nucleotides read TGTGCCTGGAGAGTCCCAGGGAGTAATCAGCCCCAGCATTTT. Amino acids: CAWRVPGSNQPQHF.

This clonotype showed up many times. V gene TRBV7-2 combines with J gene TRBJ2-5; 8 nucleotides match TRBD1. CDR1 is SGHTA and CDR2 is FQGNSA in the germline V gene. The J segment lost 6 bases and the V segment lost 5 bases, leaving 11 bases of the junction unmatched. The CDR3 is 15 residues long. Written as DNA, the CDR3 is TGTGCCAGCAGCCCGGACAGGGCTTGGGGACAGACCCAGTACTTC. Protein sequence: CASSPDRAWGQTQYF.

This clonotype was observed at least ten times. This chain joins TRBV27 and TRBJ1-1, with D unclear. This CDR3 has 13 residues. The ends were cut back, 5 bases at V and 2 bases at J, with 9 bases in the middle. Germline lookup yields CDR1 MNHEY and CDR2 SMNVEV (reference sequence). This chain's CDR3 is CASSLWRNTEAFF. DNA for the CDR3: TGTGCCAGCAGTCTGTGGAGAAACACTGAAGCTTTCTTT.

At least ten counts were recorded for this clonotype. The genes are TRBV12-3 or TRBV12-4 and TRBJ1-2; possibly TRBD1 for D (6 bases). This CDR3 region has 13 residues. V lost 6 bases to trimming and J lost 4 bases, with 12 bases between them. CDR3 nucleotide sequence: TGTGCCAGCAGACGTACAGGGTCCTATGGCTACACCTTC. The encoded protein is CASRRTGSYGYTF.

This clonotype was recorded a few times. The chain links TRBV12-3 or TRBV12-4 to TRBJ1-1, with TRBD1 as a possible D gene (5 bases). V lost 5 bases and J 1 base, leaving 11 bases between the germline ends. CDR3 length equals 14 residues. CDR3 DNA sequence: TGTGCCAGCAGTATCCGGGACGGGAACACTGAAGCTTTCTTT. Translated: CASSIRDGNTEAFF.

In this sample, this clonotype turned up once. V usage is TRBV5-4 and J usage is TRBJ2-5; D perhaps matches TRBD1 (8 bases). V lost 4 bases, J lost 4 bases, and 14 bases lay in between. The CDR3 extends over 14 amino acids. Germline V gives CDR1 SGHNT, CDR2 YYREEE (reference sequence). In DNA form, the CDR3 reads TGTGCCAGCAGCGACCACAGGGGGGGAGAGACCCAGTACTTC. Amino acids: CASSDHRGGETQYF.

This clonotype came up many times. The CDR3 loop is CASSPLGGQPNYGYTF. The CDR3 region has the DNA TGTGCCAGCAGCCCCTTGGGGGGACAACCTAACTATGGCTACACCTTC. This sequence joins TRBV12-3 or TRBV12-4 and TRBJ1-2; D perhaps matches TRBD1 (6 bases). Trimming cost V 6 bases and J 0 bases, with 17 bases left between them. The CDR3 loop spans 16 amino acids.

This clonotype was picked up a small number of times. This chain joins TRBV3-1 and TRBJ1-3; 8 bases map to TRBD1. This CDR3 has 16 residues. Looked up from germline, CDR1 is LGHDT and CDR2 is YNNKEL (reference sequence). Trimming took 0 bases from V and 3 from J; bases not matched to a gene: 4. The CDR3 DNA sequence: TGTGCCAGCAGCCAAGATTCAGGGGGCTATGGAAACACCATATATTTT. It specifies CASSQDSGGYGNTIYF.

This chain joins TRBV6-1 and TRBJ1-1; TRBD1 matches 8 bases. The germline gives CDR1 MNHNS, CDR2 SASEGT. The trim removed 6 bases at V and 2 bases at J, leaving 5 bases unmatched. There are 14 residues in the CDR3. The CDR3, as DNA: TGTGCCAGCAGGTGGGACAGGAGAAACACTGAAGCTTTCTTT. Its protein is CASRWDRRNTEAFF.

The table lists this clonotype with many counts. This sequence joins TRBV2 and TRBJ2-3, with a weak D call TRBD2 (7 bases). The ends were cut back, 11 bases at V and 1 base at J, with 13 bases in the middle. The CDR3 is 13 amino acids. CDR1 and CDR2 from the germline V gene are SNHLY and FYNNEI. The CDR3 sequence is CASRGGGTDTQYF. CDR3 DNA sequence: TGTGCCTCTCGAGGGGGGGGCACAGATACGCAGTATTTT.

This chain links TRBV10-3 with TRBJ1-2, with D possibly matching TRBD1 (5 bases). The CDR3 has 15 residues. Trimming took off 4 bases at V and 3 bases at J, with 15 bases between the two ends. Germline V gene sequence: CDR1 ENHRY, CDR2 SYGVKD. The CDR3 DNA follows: TGTGCCATCAGTGTATCAGGGCTCGGGGACTATGGCTACACCTTC. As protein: CAISVSGLGDYGYTF.

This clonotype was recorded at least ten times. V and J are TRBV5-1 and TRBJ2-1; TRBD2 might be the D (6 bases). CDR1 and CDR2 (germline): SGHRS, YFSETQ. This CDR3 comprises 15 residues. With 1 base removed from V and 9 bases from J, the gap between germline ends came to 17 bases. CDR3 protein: CASSLLGGDRGEQFF. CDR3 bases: TGCGCCAGCAGCTTGTTGGGGGGAGATAGGGGTGAGCAGTTCTTC.

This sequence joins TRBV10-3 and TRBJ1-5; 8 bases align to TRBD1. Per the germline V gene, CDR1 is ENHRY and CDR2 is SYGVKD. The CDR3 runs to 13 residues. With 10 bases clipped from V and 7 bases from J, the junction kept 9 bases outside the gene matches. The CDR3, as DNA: TGTGCCACGACACAGGGGGAGGGGCAGCCCCAGCATTTT. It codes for CATTQGEGQPQHF.

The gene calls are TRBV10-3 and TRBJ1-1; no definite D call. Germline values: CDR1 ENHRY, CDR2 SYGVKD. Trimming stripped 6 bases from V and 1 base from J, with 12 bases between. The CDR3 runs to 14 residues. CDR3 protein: CAISTSTGNTEAFF. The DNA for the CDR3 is TGTGCCATCAGCACATCGACCGGGAACACTGAAGCTTTCTTT.

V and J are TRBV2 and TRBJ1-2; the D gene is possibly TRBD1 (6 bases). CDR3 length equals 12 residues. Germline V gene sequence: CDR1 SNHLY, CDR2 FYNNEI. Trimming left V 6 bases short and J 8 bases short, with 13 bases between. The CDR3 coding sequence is TGTGCCAGCAGGTACAGGGTCGGAGGCTACACCTTC. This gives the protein CASRYRVGGYTF.

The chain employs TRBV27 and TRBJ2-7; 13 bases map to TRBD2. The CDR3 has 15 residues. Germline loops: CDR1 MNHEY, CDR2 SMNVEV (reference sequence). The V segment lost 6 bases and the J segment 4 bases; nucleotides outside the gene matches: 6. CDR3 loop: CASRQGLAGVYEQYF. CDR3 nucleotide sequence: TGTGCCAGCAGACAAGGACTAGCGGGAGTGTACGAGCAGTACTTC.

The DNA of the CDR3 is TGCGCCAGCAGCAAGGACGGGCCGTATGGCTACACCTTC. Its protein product is CASSKDGPYGYTF. The chain recombines TRBV5-1 with TRBJ1-2; D not resolved. From germline, CDR1 is SGHRS and CDR2 YFSETQ. V was clipped by 4 bases and J by 5 bases, with 12 bases between them. The CDR3 spans 13 residues.

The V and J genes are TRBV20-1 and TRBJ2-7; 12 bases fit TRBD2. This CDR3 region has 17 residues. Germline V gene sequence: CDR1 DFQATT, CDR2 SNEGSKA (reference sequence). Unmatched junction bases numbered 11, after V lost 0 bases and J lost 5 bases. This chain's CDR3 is CSARDHASGRAKDEQYF. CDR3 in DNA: TGCAGTGCTAGAGATCACGCTAGCGGGAGGGCAAAAGACGAGCAGTACTTC.

CDR3 amino acids: CASIVGLAAGAAIETQYF. CDR3 nucleotides: TGTGCCAGCATCGTGGGATTAGCGGCGGGAGCGGCGATTGAGACCCAGTACTTC. The chain combines TRBV7-6 with TRBJ2-5; the match to TRBD2 covers 7 bases. Germline V gives CDR1 SGHVS, CDR2 FNYEAQ. This CDR3 has 18 residues. V was pared by 7 bases and J by 5 bases, with 22 bases of the junction left unmatched. Based on the CDR3 plus reference TRBV7-6 and TRBJ2-5, the full variable domain is GAGVSQSPRYKVTKRGQDVALRCDPISGHVSLYWYRQALGQGPEFLTYFNYEAQQDKSGLPNDRFSAERPEGSISTLTIQRTEQRDSAMYRCASIVGLAAGAAIETQYFGPGTRLLVL.

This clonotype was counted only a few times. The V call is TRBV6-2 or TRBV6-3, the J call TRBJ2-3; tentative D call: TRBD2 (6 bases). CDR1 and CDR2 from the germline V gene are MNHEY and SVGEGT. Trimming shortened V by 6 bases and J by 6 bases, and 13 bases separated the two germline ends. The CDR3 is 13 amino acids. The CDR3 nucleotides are TGTGCCAGCAGCTATGTAGGGAGGGATACGCAGTATTTT. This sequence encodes CASSYVGRDTQYF.

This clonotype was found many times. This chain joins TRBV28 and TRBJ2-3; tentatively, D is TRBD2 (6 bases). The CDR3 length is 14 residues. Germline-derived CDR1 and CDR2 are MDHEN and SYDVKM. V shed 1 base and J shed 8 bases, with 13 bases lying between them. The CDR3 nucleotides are TGTGCCAGCAGTTTATTATCAATGGAGGGTACGCAGTATTTT. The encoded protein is CASSLLSMEGTQYF.